This T cell receptor beta chain derives from a study of blood T cell repertoires in COVID-19. Across the study: Collection of acute and convalescent COVID-19 samples took place in the United States, Italy and Spain. PBMCs, B-cell-depleted T cells, or T cells were the source of the cDNA or gDNA that made up the material.

As concerns this clone: An end of the junction differs from the germline gene, which may be a read error.

As processed by the authors: Reference gene primer amplification gave nucleated cell count estimates. Profiling relied on immunoSEQ multiplex PCR, and the TCRdb table lists in-frame clones only, not all of them. The D gene and trimming were derived from the DNA, and the V and J assignments and clone size from that table. The data hold roughly 200,000 clones, with about 80% observed a single time. The sequence was collected from a man in his fifties or sixties with acute or convalescent COVID-19. The sequenced sample consisted of peripheral blood.

The CDR3 loop reads CTSGTRMFADTQYF. The CDR3 DNA reads TGTACCAGCGGTACTAGGATGTTTGCAGATACGCAGTATTTT. The chain couples TRBV6-5 to TRBJ2-3; perhaps TRBD2 as D (5 bases). CDR3 length: 14 residues. CDR1 and CDR2 (germline): MNHEY, SVGAGI.